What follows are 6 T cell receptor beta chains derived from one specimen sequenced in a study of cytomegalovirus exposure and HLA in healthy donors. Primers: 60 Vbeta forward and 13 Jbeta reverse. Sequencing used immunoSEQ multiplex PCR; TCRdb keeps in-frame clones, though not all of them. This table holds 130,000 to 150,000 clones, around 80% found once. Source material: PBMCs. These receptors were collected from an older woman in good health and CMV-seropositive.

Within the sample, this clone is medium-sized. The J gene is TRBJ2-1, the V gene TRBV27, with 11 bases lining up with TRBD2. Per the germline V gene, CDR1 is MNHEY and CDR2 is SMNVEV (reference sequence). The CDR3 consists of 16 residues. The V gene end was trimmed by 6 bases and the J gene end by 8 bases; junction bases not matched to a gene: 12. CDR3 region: CASSPRTGTSGYEQFF. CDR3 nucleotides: TGTGCCAGCAGCCCACGCACCGGGACTAGCGGTTATGAGCAGTTCTTC.

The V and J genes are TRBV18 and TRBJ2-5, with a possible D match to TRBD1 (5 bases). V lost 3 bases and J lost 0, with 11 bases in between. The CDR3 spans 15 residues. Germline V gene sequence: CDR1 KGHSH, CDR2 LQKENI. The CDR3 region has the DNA TGTGCCAGCTCACCGCGTGACAGAGACCAAGAGACCCAGTACTTC. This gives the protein CASSPRDRDQETQYF.

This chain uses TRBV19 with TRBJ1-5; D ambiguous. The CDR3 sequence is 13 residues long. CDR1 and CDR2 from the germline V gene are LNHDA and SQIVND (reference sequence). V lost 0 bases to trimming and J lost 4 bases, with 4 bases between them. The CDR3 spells CASSIDQNQPQHF. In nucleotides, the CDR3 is TGTGCCAGTAGTATAGACCAAAATCAGCCCCAGCATTTT.

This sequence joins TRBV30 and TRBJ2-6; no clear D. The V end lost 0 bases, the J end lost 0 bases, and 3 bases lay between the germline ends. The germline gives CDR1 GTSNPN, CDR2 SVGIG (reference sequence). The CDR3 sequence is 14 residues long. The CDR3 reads CAWSVRSGANVLTF. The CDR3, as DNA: TGTGCCTGGAGTGTCCGCTCTGGGGCCAACGTCCTGACTTTC.

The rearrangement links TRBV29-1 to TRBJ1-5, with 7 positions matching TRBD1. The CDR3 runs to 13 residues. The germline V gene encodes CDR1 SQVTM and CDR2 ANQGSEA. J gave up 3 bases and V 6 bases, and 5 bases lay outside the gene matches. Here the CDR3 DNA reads TGCAGCGTCTCAGGGGGTACCAATCAGCCCCAGCATTTT. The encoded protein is CSVSGGTNQPQHF.

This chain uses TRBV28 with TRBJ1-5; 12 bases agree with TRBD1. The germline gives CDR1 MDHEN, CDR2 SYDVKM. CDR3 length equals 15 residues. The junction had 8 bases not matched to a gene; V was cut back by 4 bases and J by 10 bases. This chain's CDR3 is CASSSPGTGGDPQHF. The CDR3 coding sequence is TGTGCCAGCAGTTCCCCGGGGACAGGGGGCGATCCCCAGCATTTT.